This T cell receptor (beta chain) was recovered during a study of monozygotic twins with inflammatory bowel disease. The germline V gene has CDR1 SGHDT and CDR2 YYEEEE. This CDR3 spans 16 amino acids. One blood sample of about 2.3 ml was taken from each donor. From its re-call of the 5' RACE reads, TCRdb lists each CDR3 protein once, without DNA. The listing contains around 450,000 distinct CDR3 sequences. Comments on this clonotype: What it binds is not known.

Overall study findings and caveats: Compared with healthy twins, IBD patients shared fewer clonotypes with others, especially with disease activity. IBD-affected twins scored below their healthy co-twins in TCRbeta diversity (inverse Simpson). Repertoire similarity matched across concordant and discordant twins, perhaps owing to limited power.

Sequencing was carried out using blood. The receptor was derived from a human donor with ulcerative colitis or Crohn's disease, or a healthy co-twin of an affected twin (not recorded which). The chain has TRBV5-6 and TRBJ2-5; TCRdb selects TRBD2, and the lack of DNA leaves this call unchecked. CDR3 sequence: CASSLLGTSGQETQYF.